This TCR beta chain emerged from a study of long-term antiretroviral therapy in people with HIV. Run at survey level, the immunoSEQ assay was version v3.0. Profiled with immunoSEQ multiplex PCR; TCRdb holds only in-frame clones, not every one. The sample lists 15,000 to 20,000 clones; 91% were seen once. Trimming took 2 bases from V and 1 from J, leaving 14 bases between them. The V gene's germline CDR1 is LNHDA and CDR2 SQIVND (reference sequence). The CDR3 totals 16 residues. Sequences were derived from unsorted PBMCs, sampled 0.3 years after starting antiretroviral therapy. The TCR comes from a man aged 60 to 69 with HIV. The chain is built from TRBV19 and TRBJ2-5, with a tentative D call TRBD2 (5 bases). The CDR3 DNA follows: TGTGCCAGTAGTATAAGACCTGAGCGGACCCAAGAGACCCAGTACTTC. It codes for CASSIRPERTQETQYF.